This TCR beta chain was documented in a study of T cells in Graves' hyperthyroidism and ophthalmopathy. About the research overall: Sampling of peripheral blood happened at initial diagnosis, prior to any treatment.

A note on this clonotype: Antigen unknown. A single base separates this from a much larger clone, so it may be a read error.

V shed 6 bases and J shed 0 bases, with 13 bases lying between them. CDR1 and CDR2 (germline): SNHLY, FYNNEI. There are 15 residues in the CDR3. Whole-study results and caveats: A 13 V-J signature model discriminated ophthalmopathy versus stable hyperthyroidism.

Researchers amplified the TCR beta CDR3 regions from RNA transcripts. HTBI primers were the set used in a first-round RT-PCR of the TCR CDR3. MiXCR was run by TCRdb on the multiplex PCR reads, yielding one entry per CDR3 protein. This table has around 190,000 distinct CDR3 sequences, approximately 16% appearing once. Aged 18 to 65, the patients had hyperthyroidism that was newly diagnosed and had lasted under 2 months. Exclusions: uncontrolled infection, other autoimmune disease, pregnancy, lactation. Input material: blood. The genes are TRBV2 and TRBJ2-3; D is unresolved. The receptor comes from a woman between 50 and 59 years old with Graves' hyperthyroidism. The CDR3 nucleotides read TGTGCCAGCAGCCTCATGGGTACTAGCACAGATACGCAGTATTTT. Translated, it gives CASSLMGTSTDTQYF.